This T cell receptor beta chain was sequenced during a study of technical replicates of blood from a handful of donors. V lost 5 bases and J lost 6; bases outside the gene matches: 15. Germline V gene lookup returns CDR1 LNHDA and CDR2 SQIVND (reference sequence). The CDR3 covers 17 residues. The repertoire was sequenced with immunoSEQ multiplex PCR; TCRdb's copy has only in-frame clones and lacks some. The sample lists tens of thousands of clones; around 97% were seen once. Sequencing used T cells isolated from PBMCs. This clonotype originated in a human donor in good health. The chain recombines TRBV19 with TRBJ2-3, with 9 bases fitting TRBD2. CDR3 DNA: TGTGCCAGTAGTCGGGCGGGAGGGCCACTTTCGACGGATACGCAGTATTTT. Translation: CASSRAGGPLSTDTQYF.